This entry concerns a single T cell receptor (beta chain). The TCR beta CDR3 regions underwent amplification using RNA transcripts as the source. Using the HTBI primer set, a first-round RT-PCR was run on the TCR CDR3. MiXCR, run by TCRdb on the multiplex PCR reads, gives a single entry per CDR3 protein. The sample includes fewer than 550,000 distinct CDR3 sequences, about 24% of them seen just once. The data are from a study of T cells in Graves' hyperthyroidism and ophthalmopathy. Germline V gene data show CDR1 as SNHLY and CDR2 as FYNNEI. Trimming removed 10 bases from V and 6 bases from J; junction bases left unmatched: 12. The CDR3 has 14 amino acids.

Input material: blood. The TCR comes from a woman aged 30 to 39 with Graves' ophthalmopathy. This sequence joins TRBV2 and TRBJ2-7, with 10 bases aligning to TRBD1. CDR3 sequence reads: CATSTGTGVAEQYF. The CDR3 DNA is TGTGCCACAAGTACCGGGACAGGGGTTGCCGAGCAGTACTTC.